These 22 T cell receptor beta chains were sequenced from one sample in a study of T cells in tumors after PD-1 blockade. Only in-frame clones appear in the TCRdb table, and some are missing; sequencing was by immunoSEQ multiplex PCR. The table includes over 20,000 clones, around four fifths detected once. The sequences come from PBMCs, collected after anti-PD-1 treatment. The receptors here all came from a human donor with basal cell carcinoma.

The chain couples TRBV2 to TRBJ2-6; perhaps TRBD1 as D (6 bases). The V end was cut by 7 bases, the J end by 3 bases, with 19 bases between. Germline V CDR1 and CDR2: SNHLY, FYNNEI. CDR3 size: 17 residues. CDR3 residues: CASTPGLNRDGANVLTF. For the CDR3, the DNA is TGTGCCAGCACCCCGGGCCTGAACAGGGATGGGGCCAACGTCCTGACTTTC.

The rearrangement links TRBV7-9 to TRBJ2-5; D uncertain. Trimming pared 10 bases from V and 1 base from J, leaving 13 bases between. Germline assignment: CDR1 SEHNR and CDR2 FQNEAQ (reference sequence). The CDR3 has 13 amino acids. CDR3 DNA sequence: TGTGCCACCGAAGGACGGACCCAAGAGACCCAGTACTTC. Translating gives CATEGRTQETQYF.

The V and J genes are TRBV9 and TRBJ2-5; TRBD2 agrees at 7 bases. The CDR3 has 14 amino acids. V was clipped by 0 bases and J by 5 bases; unmatched bases: 4. The germline gives CDR1 SGDLS, CDR2 YYNGEE. The CDR3 DNA reads as TGTGCCAGCAGCGTAGGCCCAGCGGGGGAGACCCAGTACTTC. Its protein is CASSVGPAGETQYF.

This rearrangement joins TRBV18 to TRBJ2-7; 7 nucleotides agree with TRBD1. The ends lost 4 bases at V and 2 bases at J; junction bases unmatched: 8. Looked up from germline, CDR1 is KGHSH and CDR2 is LQKENI. The CDR3 extends over 15 amino acids. This chain's CDR3 is CASSLGDSLTYEQYF. CDR3 sequence (DNA): TGTGCCAGCTCACTTGGGGACAGTCTCACCTACGAGCAGTACTTC.

This clone was recorded a few times. The V and J genes are TRBV3-1 (or the pseudogene TRBV3-2) and TRBJ1-4; D call uncertain. The CDR3 totals 14 residues. The V end lost 2 bases, the J end lost 8 bases, and 12 bases lay between the germline ends. Germline CDR1 reads LGHDT; CDR2 reads YNNKEL (reference sequence). The CDR3 nucleotides are TGTGCCAGCAGCCAATTAGGAGGGCCCGAAAAACTGTTTTTT. It encodes CASSQLGGPEKLFF.

The rearrangement uses TRBV7-6 and TRBJ1-1, with D possibly matching TRBD1 (5 bases). CDR1 and CDR2 from the germline V gene are SGHVS and FNYEAQ. The CDR3 totals 14 residues. The ends were cut back, 7 bases at V and 1 base at J, with 13 bases in the middle. CDR3 sequence reads: CASNYSGTNTEAFF. CDR3 bases: TGTGCCAGCAACTACTCGGGGACGAACACTGAAGCTTTCTTT.

This clone occurred a few times. This chain uses TRBV12-3 or TRBV12-4 with TRBJ2-5; D call uncertain. Between the trimmed V and J ends, which lost 1 base and 5 bases, there was a span of 5 bases. The CDR3 spans 12 residues. CDR3 residues: CASSLVRETQYF. The CDR3 region has the DNA TGTGCCAGCAGTTTAGTAAGGGAGACCCAGTACTTC.

The gene calls are TRBV5-4 and TRBJ2-5, with a possible D match to TRBD1 (6 bases). V lost 1 base and J lost 3, with 7 bases in between. This CDR3 has 13 amino acids. Germline-derived CDR1 and CDR2 are SGHNT and YYREEE (reference sequence). In nucleotides, the CDR3 is TGTGCCAGCAGCTTGCCAGGGGAAGAGACCCAGTACTTC. As protein: CASSLPGEETQYF.

This chain connects TRBV6-4 to TRBJ2-2; D unresolved. This CDR3 contains 13 residues. Germline V gene lookup returns CDR1 MRHNA and CDR2 SNTAGT. Deletions cut 3 bases from V and 1 base from J, with 3 bases between. The chain's CDR3 is CASSEGNTGELFF. The CDR3 bases are TGTGCCAGCAGTGAAGGGAACACCGGGGAGCTGTTTTTT.

V gene TRBV6-6 combines with J gene TRBJ2-5; possibly TRBD1 for D (5 bases). Trimming cost V 4 bases and J 4 bases, with 16 bases left between them. Germline CDR1 MNHNY, CDR2 SVGAGI (reference sequence). The CDR3 totals 15 residues. The CDR3, as DNA: TGTGCCAGCAGTTCTACGACAGCACTACCAGAGACCCAGTACTTC. Translation: CASSSTTALPETQYF.

The chain is built from TRBV30 and TRBJ2-3; TRBD2 matches at 7 bases. Trimming took 3 bases from V and 8 from J; bases not matched to a gene: 11. Germline V lookup: CDR1 GTSNPN, CDR2 SVGIG (reference sequence). This CDR3 contains 14 residues. The CDR3 region has the DNA TGTGCCTGGAGGGCGGCGGGGGTGGGAGGTACGCAGTATTTT. Translating gives CAWRAAGVGGTQYF.

This clone has just one count. The genes are TRBV7-9 and TRBJ2-5, with D tentatively TRBD2 (5 bases). From germline, CDR1 is SEHNR and CDR2 FQNEAQ (reference sequence). The CDR3 spans 12 residues. V lost 5 bases to trimming and J lost 5 bases, with 9 bases between them. The CDR3 is CASSNTGETQYF. The CDR3 nucleotides are TGTGCCAGCAGCAATACGGGGGAGACCCAGTACTTC.

J is TRBJ1-6 and V is TRBV4-2; the match to TRBD1 covers 7 bases. This CDR3 has 17 amino acids. V lost 0 bases and J lost 10; bases outside the gene matches: 12. The germline V gene encodes CDR1 LGHNA and CDR2 YNFKEQ. The CDR3 region is CASSQDYGRGNVSPLHF. In DNA form, the CDR3 reads TGTGCCAGCAGCCAAGACTACGGCAGGGGGAATGTGTCACCCCTCCACTTT.

The J gene is TRBJ2-3, the V gene TRBV7-8; 8 bases fit TRBD2. Germline V gene lookup returns CDR1 SGHVS and CDR2 FQNEAQ. This CDR3 is 16 amino acids long. V shed 3 bases and J 1 base; nucleotides not matched to a gene: 6. CDR3 nucleotides: TGTGCCAGCAGCTTCCGGGGGGGTCGACGCACAGATACGCAGTATTTT. It yields the protein CASSFRGGRRTDTQYF.

The rearrangement links TRBV4-1 to TRBJ2-2, with 8 nucleotides matching TRBD1. With V trimmed by 0 bases and J by 1 base, 7 bases remained unmatched. This CDR3 is 18 amino acids long. Germline V lookup: CDR1 MGHRA, CDR2 YSYEKL. CDR3 protein: CASSQDRQGAQNTGELFF. The CDR3 nucleotides are TGCGCCAGCAGCCAAGACCGGCAGGGGGCCCAGAACACCGGGGAGCTGTTTTTT.

V and J are TRBV4-2 and TRBJ1-1; D is ambiguous. The ends were cut back, 1 base at V and 0 bases at J, with 15 bases in the middle. Germline V CDR1 and CDR2: LGHNA, YNFKEQ. This CDR3 has 17 amino acids. The CDR3 DNA reads as TGTGCCAGCAGCCAAGGGCCAACGCGGCGGATGAACACTGAAGCTTTCTTT. This gives the protein CASSQGPTRRMNTEAFF.

The V call is TRBV2, the J call TRBJ2-5; TRBD1 or TRBD2 may be the D gene (5 bases each). V was shortened by 6 bases and J by 4 bases, with 21 bases between the two germline ends. The CDR3 has 16 amino acids. CDR1 and CDR2 from the germline V gene are SNHLY and FYNNEI. The CDR3 here is CASSGGFPPGRETQYF. The DNA for the CDR3 is TGTGCCAGCAGCGGCGGGTTCCCCCCGGGGCGAGAGACCCAGTACTTC.

This clone was detected only once. The rearrangement joins TRBV6-5 to TRBJ2-7; either TRBD1 or TRBD2 may fit D (7 bases each). Germline values: CDR1 MNHEY, CDR2 SVGAGI. The CDR3 totals 14 residues. V was shortened by 7 bases and J by 6 bases, with 19 bases between the two germline ends. The CDR3 protein is CASNARQGEGEQYF. The CDR3 DNA is TGTGCCAGCAACGCCCGGCAGGGGGAGGGCGAGCAGTACTTC.

The rearrangement links TRBV2 to TRBJ2-5, with D hard to call. Trimming removed 6 bases from V and 2 bases from J, with 16 bases in between. Germline CDR1 is SNHLY and CDR2 is FYNNEI. The length of the CDR3 is 15 residues. CDR3 region: CASRPRKLAQETQYF. In DNA, the CDR3 is TGTGCCAGCAGGCCTCGGAAGTTGGCACAAGAGACCCAGTACTTC.

The J gene is TRBJ1-3, the V gene TRBV30, with 9 bases matching TRBD1. Losses at the gene ends were 4 bases for V and 3 bases for J; bases not matched to a gene: 4. This CDR3 comprises 14 residues. Germline V CDR1 and CDR2: GTSNPN, SVGIG (reference sequence). In DNA form, the CDR3 reads TGTGCCTGGATACACAGGGGGCTTGGAAACACCATATATTTT. It is translated as CAWIHRGLGNTIYF. The variable domain in full, completed from reference TRBV30 and TRBJ1-3, reads SQTIHQWPATLVQPVGSPLSLECTVEGTSNPNLYWYRQAAGRGLQLLFYSVGIGQISSEVPQNLSASRPQDRQFILSSKKLLLSDSGFYLCAWIHRGLGNTIYFGEGSWLTVV.

As DNA, the CDR3 is TGTGCCAGCACCCCAGGGGCCGGCTACACCTTC. It specifies CASTPGAGYTF. The chain recombines TRBV6-5 with TRBJ1-2; tentatively, D is TRBD1 (6 bases). The CDR3 spans 11 residues. Germline-derived CDR1 and CDR2 are MNHEY and SVGAGI. V shed 7 bases and J shed 8 bases, with 11 bases lying between them.

The chain links TRBV14 to TRBJ1-1, with a weak D call TRBD1 (5 bases). V lost 1 base, J lost 3 bases, and 15 bases lay in between. The CDR3 is 16 residues long. Germline V gene lookup returns CDR1 SGHDN and CDR2 FVKESK. DNA for the CDR3: TGTGCCAGCAGCCAAGCGGGGCCAGGGTGGGACACTGAAGCTTTCTTT. It yields the protein CASSQAGPGWDTEAFF.